This T cell receptor (beta chain) was obtained from a study of CD8 T cells in ankylosing spondylitis. Points from the study as a whole: In reactive arthritis synovial fluid and blood, some motif variants had been reported before. Reportedly, matched ankylosing spondylitis synovial fluid was significantly enriched for disease-linked clones. A motif in TCR beta, a set of fewer than ten highly homologous variants, appeared characteristic of ankylosing spondylitis blood. Clones linked to the disease showed a CD8+ phenotype. They occurred at relatively low frequencies in peripheral blood.

This clonotype showed up many times. Its target is unknown. For TCR beta, libraries came from quantitative 5'-RACE with molecular barcodes. TCRdb recomputed calls from the 5' RACE reads with MiXCR, one row per CDR3 protein. The sample lists 500,000 to 650,000 distinct CDR3 sequences, roughly 5.3% occurring once. Trimming cost V 3 bases and J 5 bases, with 14 bases left between them. The germline V gene has CDR1 MNHEY and CDR2 SMNVEV (reference sequence). The CDR3 runs 15 residues. Material: blood, either unsorted or a sorted T cell fraction (not recorded which). The sequence was collected from a male donor with ankylosing spondylitis. The V and J genes are TRBV27 and TRBJ1-5; D uncertain. DNA for the CDR3: TGTGCCAGCAGTTTGAGCAGTGGATTGGATCAGCCCCAGCATTTT. As protein: CASSLSSGLDQPQHF.